These 30 T cell receptor beta chains came from one sample sequenced in a study of shared clonotypes between healthy human individuals. Cells designated naive CD8 were CD45RO-negative and were positively selected for CCR7, with terminally differentiated effector memory CD45RA+ cells excluded. The data were produced by immunoSEQ multiplex PCR, yet TCRdb's version contains in-frame clones alone and is incomplete. The sample holds around 620,000 clones, 85% to 95% seen once. The sequencing sample was made of naive CD8+ T cells sorted from blood. These receptors all stem from a woman aged 25 to 45 in good health.

V is TRBV28 and J is TRBJ1-5; no clear D gene. From germline, CDR1 is MDHEN and CDR2 SYDVKM. CDR3 length: 14 amino acids. V was clipped by 3 bases and J by 2 bases, with 8 bases between them. The CDR3, as DNA: TGTGCCAGCAGTTTCCCAGGCGGCAATCAGCCCCAGCATTTT. This translates into CASSFPGGNQPQHF.

The chain's CDR3 is CAISGTPGLAGVQETQYF. For the CDR3, the DNA is TGTGCCATCAGTGGGACACCGGGACTAGCGGGAGTTCAGGAGACCCAGTACTTC. The J gene is TRBJ2-5, the V gene TRBV10-3, with TRBD2 identical over 14 bases. Germline V gives CDR1 ENHRY, CDR2 SYGVKD. This CDR3 region has 18 residues. The J segment lost 5 bases and the V segment lost 4 bases, leaving 12 bases of the junction unmatched.

This chain connects TRBV9 to TRBJ2-2, with 14 nucleotides matching TRBD2. The CDR3 is 17 residues long. CDR1 is SGDLS, CDR2 YYNGEE, per germline. V was clipped by 3 bases and J by 6 bases; unmatched bases: 7. The CDR3 DNA is TGTGCCAGCAGCGCACGACTAGCGGGAGGGAGGGCCGGGGAGCTGTTTTTT. Its translation: CASSARLAGGRAGELFF.

The chain combines TRBV4-2 with TRBJ2-7, with 7 bases lining up with TRBD2. J lost 3 bases, V lost 4 bases, and 6 bases had no gene match. Per germline, CDR1 LGHNA and CDR2 YNFKEQ. CDR3 length equals 14 residues. The chain's CDR3 is CASSPGTTGYEQYF. In nucleotides, the CDR3 is TGTGCCAGCAGCCCCGGGACTACGGGCTACGAGCAGTACTTC.

The rearrangement links TRBV5-4 to TRBJ2-3; D unclear. CDR1 SGHNT and CDR2 YYREEE come from the germline V gene (reference sequence). The V and J ends lost 4 bases and 4 bases respectively, with 13 bases between them. CDR3 length: 14 amino acids. The CDR3 region has the DNA TGTGCCAGCAGCACCCAGGCCGTCGCAGATACGCAGTATTTT. This encodes CASSTQAVADTQYF.

This sequence joins TRBV14 and TRBJ2-1; 13 bases match TRBD2. CDR1 and CDR2 from the germline V gene are SGHDN and FVKESK. V trimming: 3 bases; J trimming: 8 bases; junction bases outside the gene matches: 7. The length of the CDR3 is 16 residues. CDR3 amino acids: CASSQFTSGRAYEQFF. CDR3 DNA: TGTGCCAGCAGCCAGTTTACTAGCGGGAGGGCCTATGAGCAGTTCTTC.

V and J are TRBV28 and TRBJ2-1; D ambiguous. This CDR3 contains 12 residues. Per the germline V gene, CDR1 is MDHEN and CDR2 is SYDVKM. V was shortened by 10 bases and J by 8 bases, with 15 bases between the two germline ends. In DNA form, the CDR3 reads TGTGCCACTGGACCCACTTGGGATGAGCAGTTCTTC. Its translation: CATGPTWDEQFF.

The chain employs TRBV25-1 and TRBJ2-7; TRBD1 matches 9 bases. This CDR3 has 15 residues. V gave up 4 bases and J gave up 1 base; unmatched junction bases: 5. Germline V lookup: CDR1 MGHDK, CDR2 SYGVNS. CDR3 protein: CASSVYRGHSYEQYF. The CDR3, as DNA: TGTGCCAGCAGTGTCTACAGGGGGCATTCCTACGAGCAGTACTTC.

The genes are TRBV27 and TRBJ1-1, with D possibly matching TRBD1 (5 bases). The germline CDR1 and CDR2 sequences are MNHEY and SMNVEV (reference sequence). Trimming removed 6 bases at V and 7 bases at J, with 15 bases between. The CDR3 spans 13 residues. Written as DNA, the CDR3 is TGTGCCAGCAGCAAAACAGGACTGCTTGAAGCTTTCTTT. This translates into CASSKTGLLEAFF.

The genes are TRBV28 and TRBJ1-5; D call uncertain. V dropped 2 bases and J dropped 1 base, with 18 bases sitting between them. CDR1 and CDR2 (germline): MDHEN, SYDVKM. The CDR3 extends over 18 amino acids. The CDR3 reads CASSLSVRQSASNQPQHF. The CDR3, as DNA: TGTGCCAGCAGTTTAAGTGTGCGGCAGTCAGCAAGCAATCAGCCCCAGCATTTT.

V and J are TRBV28 and TRBJ2-7; 9 bases agree with TRBD2. Germline loops: CDR1 MDHEN, CDR2 SYDVKM. V shed 7 bases and J 3 bases; nucleotides not matched to a gene: 10. This CDR3 contains 15 residues. CDR3 nucleotide sequence: TGTGCCAGCACCCAAGGGCTAGCGGGAATCTACGAGCAGTACTTC. This gives the protein CASTQGLAGIYEQYF.

The chain employs TRBV5-1 and TRBJ2-7; no firm D call. V lost 6 bases and J 1 base, leaving 11 bases between the germline ends. Germline lookup yields CDR1 SGHRS and CDR2 YFSETQ. The CDR3 totals 13 residues. The CDR3 is CASNQDGSYEQYF. As DNA, the CDR3 is TGCGCCAGCAACCAAGACGGTTCCTACGAGCAGTACTTC.

The chain joins TRBV6-6 to TRBJ2-5; no reliable D call. V lost 6 bases to trimming and J lost 4 bases, with 12 bases between them. Germline lookup yields CDR1 MNHNY and CDR2 SVGAGI (reference sequence). This CDR3 is 13 amino acids long. The DNA of the CDR3 is TGTGCCAGCAGGCCATCTAGGTTAGAGACCCAGTACTTC. This codes for CASRPSRLETQYF.

This chain connects TRBV10-3 to TRBJ2-7; 10 bases line up with TRBD2. The CDR3 contains 15 residues. The J segment lost 2 bases and the V segment lost 2 bases, leaving 3 bases of the junction unmatched. Germline V CDR1 and CDR2: ENHRY, SYGVKD. CDR3 amino acids: CAISEPSGSPYEQYF. The CDR3 bases are TGTGCCATCAGTGAGCCTAGCGGGAGTCCCTACGAGCAGTACTTC.

Comment on this clone: Other DNA sequences in this specimen translate into the identical CDR3. CDR3 in amino acids: CASSLGGYEQYF. CDR3 in DNA: TGTGCCAGCAGTTTAGGGGGATACGAGCAGTACTTC. This chain links TRBV28 with TRBJ2-7, with D perhaps matching TRBD1 or TRBD2 (5 bases each). The germline CDR1 and CDR2 sequences are MDHEN and SYDVKM. This CDR3 comprises 12 residues. V was shortened by 2 bases and J by 4 bases, with 6 bases between the two germline ends.

This chain's CDR3 is CASRNLGNEQFF. Written as DNA, the CDR3 is TGTGCCAGCAGGAATCTCGGGAATGAGCAGTTCTTC. The V and J genes are TRBV9 and TRBJ2-1; D unresolved. Trimming cost V 5 bases and J 7 bases, with 10 bases left between them. The CDR3 is 12 residues long. Germline-derived CDR1 and CDR2 are SGDLS and YYNGEE.

As concerns this clone: One junction end does not reproduce the germline sequence, and a read error may be involved. The chain uses TRBV15 and TRBJ2-7; D perhaps matches TRBD2 (5 bases). The CDR3 consists of 13 residues. In germline, CDR1 is LNHNV, CDR2 YYDKDF (reference sequence). The CDR3 is CATSSTSSSEQYF. The CDR3 region has the DNA TGTGCCACCAGCAGCACTAGTTCCTCCGAGCAGTACTTC.

This chain links TRBV20-1 with TRBJ1-1; D is uncertain. The CDR3 is 8 residues long. The V gene's germline CDR1 is DFQATT and CDR2 SNEGSKA (reference sequence). V was shortened by 7 bases and J by 6 bases, with 3 bases between the two germline ends. The CDR3, as DNA: TGCAGTGGGGCTGAAGCTTTCTTT. Amino acid sequence: CSGAEAFF.

The gene calls are TRBV19 and TRBJ1-3; no firm D call. V lost 7 bases and J 2 bases, leaving 12 bases between the germline ends. The CDR3 consists of 14 residues. Germline V CDR1 and CDR2: LNHDA, SQIVND (reference sequence). CDR3 protein: CASKIAVTGNTIYF. The CDR3 DNA is TGTGCCAGTAAAATTGCAGTCACTGGAAACACCATATATTTT. Full variable domain (rest looked up from reference TRBV19 and TRBJ1-3): DGGITQSPKYLFRKEGQNVTLSCEQNLNHDAMYWYRQDPGQGLRLIYYSQIVNDFQKGDIAEGYSVSREKKESFPLTVTSAQKNPTAFYLCASKIAVTGNTIYFGEGSWLTVV.

The chain carries TRBV5-4 and TRBJ2-7; no firm D call. Germline CDR1 is SGHNT and CDR2 is YYREEE (reference sequence). V was pared by 4 bases and J by 0 bases, with 5 bases between. This CDR3 has 12 amino acids. CDR3 bases: TGTGCCAGCAGCGCCTCCTCCTACGAGCAGTACTTC. Its translation: CASSASSYEQYF.

This chain connects TRBV19 to TRBJ2-6, with unresolved D. This CDR3 has 12 amino acids. Trimming removed 7 bases from V and 1 base from J, with 2 bases in between. Per germline, CDR1 LNHDA and CDR2 SQIVND (reference sequence). In DNA form, the CDR3 reads TGTGCCAGTATTTCTGGGGCCAACGTCCTGACTTTC. Protein product: CASISGANVLTF.

The chain couples TRBV28 to TRBJ2-7; D is perhaps TRBD2 (7 bases). The CDR3 is 16 residues long. Germline CDR1 and CDR2: MDHEN and SYDVKM. The V end was cut by 7 bases, the J end by 7 bases, with 26 bases between. Here the CDR3 reads CASTLGAGDRPREQYF. For the CDR3, the DNA is TGTGCCAGCACCCTGGGGGCGGGAGACCGTCCCCGGGAGCAGTACTTC.

The count of this clone is one. The chain uses TRBV4-1 and TRBJ2-7; D uncertain. Deletions cut 0 bases from V and 5 bases from J, with 14 bases between. The germline V gene encodes CDR1 MGHRA and CDR2 YSYEKL. This CDR3 is 15 amino acids long. For the CDR3, the DNA is TGCGCCAGCAGCCAAGATGGGCTGGCAGAGGACGAGCAGTACTTC. Protein sequence: CASSQDGLAEDEQYF.

The rearrangement uses TRBV5-1 and TRBJ2-3; possibly TRBD2 for D (5 bases). The CDR3 is 16 amino acids. Trimming cost V 0 bases and J 0 bases, with 11 bases left between them. Per germline, CDR1 SGHRS and CDR2 YFSETQ. In DNA form, the CDR3 reads TGCGCCAGCAGCTTGGTTCAGGAGGTTAGCACAGATACGCAGTATTTT. This encodes CASSLVQEVSTDTQYF.

V usage is TRBV27 and J usage is TRBJ2-1, with TRBD2 matching over 9 bases. Germline assignment: CDR1 MNHEY and CDR2 SMNVEV (reference sequence). V shed 3 bases, J shed 2 bases, and the junction held 5 bases outside the gene matches. This CDR3 has 16 residues. The CDR3 region is CASSLLREGPYNEQFF. The CDR3, as DNA: TGTGCCAGCAGTTTGTTGCGGGAGGGCCCCTACAATGAGCAGTTCTTC.

This rearrangement joins TRBV30 to TRBJ1-1; possibly TRBD1 for D (5 bases). CDR3 size: 13 residues. From germline, CDR1 is GTSNPN and CDR2 SVGIG (reference sequence). V gave up 3 bases and J gave up 4 bases, with 12 bases separating them. CDR3 sequence (DNA): TGTGCCTGGAGCATGCAGGGTGGCACTGAAGCTTTCTTT. Amino acids: CAWSMQGGTEAFF.

The chain uses TRBV11-1 and TRBJ2-5, with 12 bases lining up with TRBD2. The J call is uncertain, as TRBJ2-7 better fits the DNA end. CDR3 size: 16 residues. The germline gives CDR1 SGHAT, CDR2 FQDESV (reference sequence). The CDR3 loop reads CASSLDSSGRVYEQYF. CDR3 bases: TGTGCCAGCAGCTTAGATTCTAGCGGGAGGGTCTACGAGCAGTACTTC.

J is TRBJ2-1 and V is TRBV19, with unresolved D. Trimming took 3 bases from V and 4 from J, leaving 13 bases between them. CDR1 and CDR2 (germline): LNHDA, SQIVND (reference sequence). The CDR3 spans 15 residues. In DNA form, the CDR3 reads TGTGCCAGTAGTATTTACTCCGATGGGTACAATGAGCAGTTCTTC. It encodes CASSIYSDGYNEQFF.

This clone was observed a single time. The V gene is TRBV10-1, the J gene TRBJ2-2; D not certain. Germline V gene lookup returns CDR1 WNHNN and CDR2 SYGVQD (reference sequence). V gave up 8 bases and J gave up 3 bases, with 25 bases separating them. The CDR3 is 18 residues long. CDR3 loop: CASYGDVPGAPDTGELFF. Written as DNA, the CDR3 is TGCGCCAGCTATGGGGATGTTCCCGGAGCTCCGGACACCGGGGAGCTGTTTTTT.

The chain employs TRBV27 and TRBJ2-1; TRBD2 matches at 9 bases. The CDR3 totals 15 residues. The trim removed 3 bases at V and 8 bases at J, leaving 8 bases unmatched. Germline V gene lookup returns CDR1 MNHEY and CDR2 SMNVEV (reference sequence). The CDR3 reads CASSFLAGELDEQFF. In DNA, the CDR3 is TGTGCCAGCAGTTTTTTAGCGGGAGAGTTGGATGAGCAGTTCTTC.